This TCR beta chain comes out of a study of molecular identifiers for immune sequencing clone quantification. Whole-study results and caveats: Highly expanded clone sizes could be underestimated by identical TCR molecules sharing a barcode.

Concerning this clonotype: The antigen is not known.

TCRdb re-derived calls from the PCR reads in MiXCR, one entry per CDR3 protein. The sample shows 550,000 to 750,000 distinct CDR3 sequences, 15% to 20% of them seen only once. The CDR3 runs to 13 residues. Trimming removed 6 bases from V and 0 bases from J, with 9 bases in between. From germline, CDR1 is MDHEN and CDR2 SYDVKM. Sorting selected naive CD8 T cells with a CD8+CD4-CCR7+CD45RA+ phenotype. This sequence was found in a human donor in good health. Some libraries in this study had Jurkat cell RNA spiked in. The chain employs TRBV28 and TRBJ2-7; a weak D match, TRBD1 (5 bases). The sample comprised naive CD8+ T cells from blood, with Jurkat cell RNA spiked in. Subset: FACS-sorted CD8+CD4-CCR7+CD45RA+ naive T cells. The CDR3 nucleotides are TGTGCCAGCAGACAGGCGAGCTCCTACGAGCAGTACTTC. Protein: CASRQASSYEQYF.